These T cell receptor beta chains were read from a single sample in a study of cytomegalovirus exposure and HLA in healthy donors. Repertoires were generated with immunoSEQ multiplex PCR, while TCRdb's copy carries only in-frame clones and drops some. The sample carries about 120,000 clones, 74% recorded once. The sample was PBMCs. These receptors were taken from a man in his forties in good health and CMV-seropositive. Both conserved end residues are part of each CDR3. The D gene is left open where the match is weak.

CDR3	V	D
CASNLLGGGGNQPQHF	TRBV6-6	-
CASSFYRPQSSYNEQFF	TRBV11-2	-
CASSQAPRGQVAFF	TRBV4-1	TRBD1
CASSERSYTHEQYF	TRBV9	-
CATSREYNQPQHF	TRBV15	-
CASLAYEQYF	TRBV6-1	-
CASSPRQLGQSGAKNIQYF	TRBV19	-
CSVYSGAGVGETQYF	TRBV29-1	TRBD2
CASSIGLAGTYEQYF	TRBV5-6	TRBD2
CASSTHWDSYEQYF	TRBV19	TRBD1
CASSYGRTGSVVETQYF	TRBV5-1	TRBD1
CASSPDRRNYGYTF	TRBV7-6	-
CASSLGLGVAQPQHF	TRBV11-2	-
CASSPGQGGYTF	TRBV7-2	TRBD1
CAISVAGMADTQYF	TRBV10-3	-
CATSSVSYEQYF	TRBV15	-
CASSLEGLAAEQFF	TRBV7-2	TRBD2
CASNQPGTGGGEQYF	TRBV14	TRBD1
CAWSVGTTNTEAFF	TRBV30	-
CASSWQGAQPQHF	TRBV28	TRBD1
CASGEGPTNEKLFF	TRBV5-1	-
CASSPIFVGELFF	TRBV19	-